What follows are 25 T cell receptor beta chains derived from one specimen sequenced in a study of blood T cell repertoires in COVID-19. Generated by immunoSEQ multiplex PCR, the TCRdb table keeps only in-frame clones and is missing some. The table includes some 250,000 clones, roughly 88% detected once. Sequencing was done on a sample of peripheral blood. All receptors come from a woman aged 30 to 39 with acute or convalescent COVID-19.

V is TRBV18 and J is TRBJ2-1; D not certain. Looked up from germline, CDR1 is KGHSH and CDR2 is LQKENI. Trimming removed 6 bases from V and 0 bases from J, with 12 bases in between. The CDR3 is made up of 15 amino acids. CDR3 loop: CASSQAKSSYNEQFF. The DNA for the CDR3 is TGTGCCAGCTCCCAAGCAAAGAGCTCCTACAATGAGCAGTTCTTC.

The chain carries TRBV20-1 and TRBJ1-6; 7 bases are shared with TRBD1. This CDR3 region has 17 residues. Unmatched junction bases numbered 22, after V lost 3 bases and J lost 14 bases. Per germline, CDR1 DFQATT and CDR2 SNEGSKA (reference sequence). CDR3 nucleotide sequence: TGCAGTGCTAGTCTATCGCCCGGGGACAGAACCACAAAGGCCCTCCACTTT. It yields the protein CSASLSPGDRTTKALHF.

The rearrangement links TRBV27 to TRBJ1-5, with unresolved D. The CDR3 is made up of 14 amino acids. Trimming pared 3 bases from V and 4 bases from J, leaving 10 bases between. Germline CDR1 MNHEY, CDR2 SMNVEV (reference sequence). The CDR3 DNA follows: TGTGCCAGCAGTTTCCACAGTCAAAATCAGCCCCAGCATTTT. Its translation: CASSFHSQNQPQHF.

Comments on this clone: One end of the junction varies from germline; a read error may be responsible. The rearrangement links TRBV6-2 or TRBV6-3 to TRBJ2-7; 9 nucleotides match TRBD2. This CDR3 region has 15 residues. CDR1 is MNHEY and CDR2 is SVGEGT in the germline V gene. The CDR3 sequence: CASSPYGGRAPEQYF. The CDR3 DNA is TGTGCGAGCAGTCCCTATGGCGGGAGGGCGCCTGAGCAGTACTTC.

This chain links TRBV10-3 with TRBJ2-7; TRBD1 matches 8 bases. The trim removed 8 bases at V and 0 bases at J, leaving 3 bases unmatched. Per the germline V gene, CDR1 is ENHRY and CDR2 is SYGVKD. The CDR3 is made up of 13 amino acids. The CDR3 spells CAIGQGHSYEQYF. CDR3 in DNA: TGTGCCATCGGACAGGGACACTCCTACGAGCAGTACTTC.

This chain links TRBV6-4 with TRBJ1-1, with no clear D. CDR1 is MRHNA and CDR2 is SNTAGT in the germline V gene. The CDR3 is 13 residues long. With 4 bases removed from V and 1 base from J, the gap between germline ends came to 7 bases. The CDR3 region has the DNA TGTGCCAGCAGTGTTTCCTCGAACACTGAAGCTTTCTTT. As protein: CASSVSSNTEAFF.

The chain combines TRBV4-1 with TRBJ2-3; TRBD2 is a possible D gene (6 bases). Germline V lookup: CDR1 MGHRA, CDR2 YSYEKL. Trimming stripped 7 bases from V and 2 bases from J, with 13 bases between. The length of the CDR3 is 14 residues. The CDR3 sequence is CASTRGGDTDTQYF. In DNA, the CDR3 is TGCGCCAGCACGAGGGGCGGGGACACAGATACGCAGTATTTT.

The V and J genes are TRBV6-2 or TRBV6-3 and TRBJ2-2; 13 nucleotides agree with TRBD2. The CDR3 runs to 19 residues. V lost 5 bases, J lost 0 bases, and 9 bases stayed unmatched. Germline lookup yields CDR1 MNHEY and CDR2 SVGEGT. The CDR3 DNA is TGTGCCAGCAGTAAACCCATCACTAGCGGGAGGGCGAACACCGGGGAGCTGTTTTTT. This translates into CASSKPITSGRANTGELFF.

The sample holds many counts of this clone. The chain combines TRBV21-1 with TRBJ2-3; TRBD2, the table's D call, lacks a check against the DNA. TRBV21-1 is described as a pseudogene. CDR3 size: 19 residues. The CDR3 is CASSKGPGTSGGSTDTQYF. CDR3 nucleotides: TGTGCCAGCAGCAAAGGACCTGGGACTAGCGGAGGTAGCACAGATACGCAGTATTTT.

This chain joins TRBV18 and TRBJ2-1; TRBD2 aligns across 7 bases. Germline CDR1 KGHSH, CDR2 LQKENI. With 3 bases clipped from V and 5 bases from J, the junction kept 10 bases outside the gene matches. CDR3 length equals 16 residues. As DNA, the CDR3 is TGTGCCAGCTCACCTTTACTAGCGCTGTTGGACAATGAGCAGTTCTTC. It translates to CASSPLLALLDNEQFF.

The chain combines TRBV11-3 with TRBJ2-3, with a tentative D call TRBD1 (5 bases). Trimming cost V 2 bases and J 0 bases, with 6 bases left between them. The CDR3 sequence is 14 residues long. Germline V CDR1 and CDR2: SGHNT, YENEEA. CDR3 sequence reads: CASSLRGSTDTQYF. As DNA, the CDR3 is TGTGCCAGCAGCTTAAGGGGCAGCACAGATACGCAGTATTTT.

This rearrangement joins TRBV23-1 to TRBJ1-3, with 9 bases aligning to TRBD1. TRBV23-1 is designated an ORF whose function remains uncertain. Trimming took 3 bases from V and 4 from J; bases not matched to a gene: 10. CDR3 length equals 17 residues. CDR3 amino acids: CASSHFDGTGRGNTIYF. DNA for the CDR3: TGCGCCAGCAGTCATTTCGACGGGACAGGGAGGGGAAACACCATATATTTT.

The chain is built from TRBV10-3 and TRBJ2-3, with 11 bases aligning to TRBD2. Germline CDR1 ENHRY, CDR2 SYGVKD. This CDR3 comprises 17 residues. Trimming at V came to 4 bases and at J to 2 bases, leaving 8 bases not matched to a gene. CDR3 residues: CAISVGLAGGTTDTQYF. As DNA, the CDR3 is TGTGCCATCAGTGTAGGGCTAGCGGGAGGTACCACAGATACGCAGTATTTT.

This chain connects TRBV25-1 to TRBJ2-3, with 10 bases that match TRBD2. The ends lost 3 bases at V and 2 bases at J; junction bases unmatched: 8. Germline-derived CDR1 and CDR2 are MGHDK and SYGVNS. This CDR3 spans 17 amino acids. The CDR3 sequence is CASSDPTSGDTTDTQYF. Written as DNA, the CDR3 is TGTGCCAGCAGTGATCCCACTAGCGGGGATACCACAGATACGCAGTATTTT.

The chain combines TRBV11-1 with TRBJ2-1; possible D gene TRBD2, 6 bases. With 5 bases removed from V and 0 bases from J, the gap between germline ends came to 14 bases. Germline CDR1 and CDR2: SGHAT and FQDESV (reference sequence). CDR3 size: 16 residues. CDR3 coding DNA: TGTGCCAGCAGCGAAAAGCGGGTTAGCTCCTACAATGAGCAGTTCTTC. Encoded protein: CASSEKRVSSYNEQFF.

The gene calls are TRBV18 and TRBJ1-4; TRBD1 agrees at 9 bases. The CDR3 spans 19 residues. Germline assignment: CDR1 KGHSH and CDR2 LQKENI. V lost 3 bases to trimming and J lost 0 bases; unmatched junction nucleotides: 11. CDR3 protein: CASSPNPGTGLTTNEKLFF. DNA of the CDR3: TGTGCCAGCTCACCCAACCCCGGGACAGGGCTTACAACTAATGAAAAACTGTTTTTT.

This clone was found a few times. V and J are TRBV27 and TRBJ2-7; tentatively, D is TRBD1 (5 bases). The CDR3 has 13 amino acids. V dropped 6 bases and J dropped 3 bases, with 12 bases sitting between them. Per the germline V gene, CDR1 is MNHEY and CDR2 is SMNVEV (reference sequence). In DNA form, the CDR3 reads TGTGCCAGCAGCGACAGTATTAACTACGAGCAGTACTTC. This codes for CASSDSINYEQYF.

V usage is TRBV5-1 and J usage is TRBJ2-3; the match to TRBD2 covers 16 bases. This CDR3 is 15 amino acids long. Losses at the gene ends were 4 bases for V and 7 bases for J; bases not matched to a gene: 3. Germline CDR1 and CDR2: SGHRS and YFSETQ. DNA for the CDR3: TGCGCCAGCAGCGGGACTAGCGGGAGGGCAAATACGCAGTATTTT. Translating gives CASSGTSGRANTQYF.

As to this clone: Different DNA sequences within this sample yield the same CDR3. This chain links TRBV11-3 with TRBJ1-1; a weak D match, TRBD1 (5 bases). CDR1 is SGHNT, CDR2 YENEEA, per germline. V gave up 2 bases and J gave up 2 bases, with 6 bases separating them. The CDR3 runs 13 residues. The CDR3 loop reads CASSLRGNTEAFF. The DNA for the CDR3 is TGTGCCAGCAGCTTAAGGGGCAACACTGAAGCTTTCTTT.

This clone appeared a few times. This rearrangement joins TRBV6-5 to TRBJ1-6; D uncertain. The CDR3 is 13 amino acids. Germline values: CDR1 MNHEY, CDR2 SVGAGI. Trimming stripped 8 bases from V and 8 bases from J, with 13 bases between. CDR3 loop: CASLSRYYSPLHF. The CDR3, as DNA: TGTGCCAGCTTATCGCGGTATTATTCACCCCTCCACTTT.

This chain links TRBV10-3 with TRBJ2-3; 7 bases line up with TRBD2. The CDR3 totals 15 residues. Per the germline V gene, CDR1 is ENHRY and CDR2 is SYGVKD. With 4 bases clipped from V and 0 bases from J, the junction kept 4 bases outside the gene matches. For the CDR3, the DNA is TGTGCCATCAGTGGCGGGGGACCTAGCACAGATACGCAGTATTTT. It specifies CAISGGGPSTDTQYF.

The chain couples TRBV5-1 to TRBJ2-3; D not resolved. The CDR3 loop spans 12 amino acids. V shed 2 bases and J shed 4 bases, with 5 bases lying between them. Germline V CDR1 and CDR2: SGHRS, YFSETQ. As DNA, the CDR3 is TGCGCCAGCAGCTTAGGAGCAGATACGCAGTATTTT. It translates to CASSLGADTQYF.

DNA of the CDR3: TGTGCCAGTAGTATCATGCGTAACTCCTACAATGAGCAGTTCTTC. Translating it yields CASSIMRNSYNEQFF. The V gene is TRBV19, the J gene TRBJ2-1; D unclear. This CDR3 contains 15 residues. V was cut by 3 bases and J by 0 bases, with 9 bases left in between. Germline-derived CDR1 and CDR2 are LNHDA and SQIVND (reference sequence).

J is TRBJ2-1 and V is TRBV9; 7 bases are a match to TRBD2. The germline V gene encodes CDR1 SGDLS and CDR2 YYNGEE. V lost 0 bases and J lost 2; bases outside the gene matches: 8. The CDR3 consists of 17 residues. In DNA, the CDR3 is TGTGCCAGCAGCGTAGTGAACGGCGGGAGAACCTACAATGAGCAGTTCTTC. Amino acid sequence: CASSVVNGGRTYNEQFF.

The chain is built from TRBV7-2 and TRBJ2-2, with 13 bases identical to TRBD2. The length of the CDR3 is 17 residues. The germline gives CDR1 SGHTA, CDR2 FQGNSA. V was pared by 5 bases and J by 6 bases, with 9 bases of the junction left unmatched. CDR3 nucleotide sequence: TGTGCCAGCAGCCCCACCCCACTAGCGGGAGGGCCCGGGGAGCTGTTTTTT. Its translation: CASSPTPLAGGPGELFF.